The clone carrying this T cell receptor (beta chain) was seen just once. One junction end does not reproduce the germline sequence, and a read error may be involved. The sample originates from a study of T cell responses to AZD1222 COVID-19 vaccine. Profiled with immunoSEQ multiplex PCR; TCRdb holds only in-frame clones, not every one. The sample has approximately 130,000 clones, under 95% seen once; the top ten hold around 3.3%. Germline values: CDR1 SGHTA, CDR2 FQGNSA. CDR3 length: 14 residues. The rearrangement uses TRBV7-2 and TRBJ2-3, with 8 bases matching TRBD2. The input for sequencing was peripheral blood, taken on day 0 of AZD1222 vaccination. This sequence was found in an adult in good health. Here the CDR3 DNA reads TGTGCCAGCAGCATAGCGGGAATCACAGATACGCAGTATTTT. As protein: CASSIAGITDTQYF.